This TCR beta chain was identified during a study of Graves' ophthalmopathy and Graves' hyperthyroidism. Germline CDR1 is SGHDT and CDR2 is YYEEEE. V lost 3 bases, J lost 5 bases, and 11 bases lay in between. The CDR3 runs to 13 residues. This clonotype was seen many times. As the template, RNA transcripts were used to amplify TCR beta CDR3 regions. An opening RT-PCR round employed HTBI primers and preceded a second-round multiplex PCR. TCRdb called the multiplex PCR reads again in MiXCR, with one record for every CDR3 protein. This table holds over a million distinct CDR3 sequences, roughly two fifths found once. The hyperthyroidism patients had a new diagnosis of under 2 months' duration and were aged 18 to 65.

J is TRBJ2-5 and V is TRBV5-6; D uncertain. Sequencing input: peripheral blood or thyroid tissue (not recorded which). The clonotype was recovered from an adult man with Graves' hyperthyroidism. The CDR3 loop is CASSYLGFETQYF. As DNA, the CDR3 is TGTGCCAGCAGCTACCTAGGATTTGAGACCCAGTACTTC.